Given below is one T cell receptor beta chain in context. Measured with immunoSEQ multiplex PCR; TCRdb has only the in-frame clones, and not every one. Of fewer than 40,000 clones in the sample, more than 65% were seen once. The data originate from a study of STAT5B mutations in CD4+ large granular lymphocyte leukemia. The V gene's germline CDR1 is SNHLY and CDR2 FYNNEI. This CDR3 region has 12 residues. The trim removed 5 bases at V and 9 bases at J, leaving 5 bases unmatched. Input material: CD4+ T cells from blood buffy coats. The receptor's source is a human donor in good health. V is TRBV2 and J is TRBJ1-2; 8 bases are a match to TRBD1. The CDR3 sequence: CASSRTGRSYTF. DNA for the CDR3: TGTGCCAGCAGTAGGACAGGGAGGAGCTACACCTTC.